Sequencing of this T cell receptor (beta chain) was carried out in a study of blood T cell repertoires in COVID-19. Study context: COVID-19 samples collected from the United States, Italy and Spain covered acute and convalescent phases. Nucleic acid was either cDNA or gDNA, and it came from T cells, B-cell-depleted T cells, or PBMCs.

CDR1 is KGHSH and CDR2 is LQKENI in the germline V gene. This CDR3 has 13 residues. V was trimmed by 2 bases and J by 3 bases, leaving 7 bases between them. Per the study methods: Amplifying reference gene primers gave estimates of nucleated cell counts. Generated by immunoSEQ multiplex PCR, the TCRdb table keeps only in-frame clones and is missing some. V and J calls plus clone size are reproduced from that table; the DNA served to infer D and trimming. This sample has tens of thousands of clones, with around three quarters found just once. This clonotype was sampled from an elderly woman with acute or convalescent COVID-19. Sequencing was carried out using peripheral blood. The chain couples TRBV18 to TRBJ1-2, with D hard to call. Here the CDR3 DNA reads TGTGCCAGCTCACCAACCGAGGACTATGGCTACACCTTC. Its translation is CASSPTEDYGYTF.